This passage covers 24 T cell receptor beta chains from one sample sequenced in a study of blood T cell repertoires in COVID-19. The method was immunoSEQ multiplex PCR; TCRdb's version includes in-frame clones alone and lacks a portion of them. This repertoire shows fewer than 300,000 clones, approximately 90% found once; its top ten account for about 2.2%. The source material was peripheral blood. The source of these receptors is a woman aged 30 to 39 with COVID-19, enrolled during active disease.

CDR3 loop: CASSKGAARRSFSEAFF. The CDR3 bases are TGTGCCAGCAGTAAAGGCGCGGCTCGTCGGAGTTTTTCTGAAGCTTTCTTT. The chain carries TRBV21-1 and TRBJ1-1. TRBV21-1 represents a pseudogene. The length of the CDR3 is 17 residues.

The V call is TRBV5-4, the J call TRBJ1-2; tentatively, D is TRBD1 (6 bases). V gave up 4 bases and J gave up 1 base, with 11 bases separating them. The length of the CDR3 is 14 residues. Germline CDR1 SGHNT, CDR2 YYREEE (reference sequence). The CDR3 spells CASSIRTVNYGYTF. CDR3 DNA sequence: TGTGCCAGCAGCATCAGGACAGTTAACTATGGCTACACCTTC.

This rearrangement joins TRBV9 to TRBJ2-7, with D possibly matching TRBD2 (5 bases). The CDR3 runs 13 residues. The V gene's germline CDR1 is SGDLS and CDR2 YYNGEE. The germline V and J ends were trimmed by 3 bases and 6 bases, with 13 bases remaining between them. As DNA, the CDR3 is TGTGCCAGCAGCGCAATACTAGGAAGCGAGCAGTACTTC. It translates to CASSAILGSEQYF.

The J gene is TRBJ2-7, the V gene TRBV5-4, with 9 bases aligning to TRBD1. Trimming at V came to 1 base and at J to 6 bases, leaving 5 bases not matched to a gene. CDR3 size: 14 residues. Per the germline V gene, CDR1 is SGHNT and CDR2 is YYREEE (reference sequence). The CDR3 bases are TGTGCCAGCAGCTTGACAGGGGGCCCCTTCGAGCAGTACTTC. Translated: CASSLTGGPFEQYF. Looking up the rest from reference TRBV5-4 and TRBJ2-7 gives the full variable domain: ETGVTQSPTHLIKTRGQQVTLRCSSQSGHNTVSWYQQALGQGPQFIFQYYREEENGRGNFPPRFSGLQFPNYSSELNVNALELDDSALYLCASSLTGGPFEQYFGPGTRLTVT.

The genes are TRBV19 and TRBJ2-7; D remains unclear. This CDR3 is 14 amino acids long. V lost 0 bases and J 4 bases, leaving 10 bases between the germline ends. Germline CDR1 reads LNHDA; CDR2 reads SQIVND (reference sequence). CDR3 in DNA: TGTGCCAGTAGTATAGATCTCGGGTTATACGAGCAGTACTTC. Protein product: CASSIDLGLYEQYF. Drawing the rest from reference TRBV19 and TRBJ2-7, the complete variable domain is DGGITQSPKYLFRKEGQNVTLSCEQNLNHDAMYWYRQDPGQGLRLIYYSQIVNDFQKGDIAEGYSVSREKKESFPLTVTSAQKNPTAFYLCASSIDLGLYEQYFGPGTRLTVT.

The V gene is TRBV18, the J gene TRBJ1-1; TRBD1 matches 8 bases. There are 15 residues in the CDR3. Germline CDR1 KGHSH, CDR2 LQKENI. Trimming took 6 bases from V and 7 from J; bases not matched to a gene: 13. The CDR3 DNA reads as TGTGCCAGCTCGACCTCTCCGACAGGGGAGTTTGAAGCTTTCTTT. This gives the protein CASSTSPTGEFEAFF.

The rearrangement joins TRBV9 to TRBJ1-1, with D maybe TRBD1 (5 bases). CDR1 SGDLS and CDR2 YYNGEE come from the germline V gene. This CDR3 spans 13 amino acids. The V end was cut by 0 bases, the J end by 6 bases, with 9 bases between. The CDR3 bases are TGTGCCAGCAGCGTAGAAGACAGCCCTGAAGCTTTCTTT. It translates to CASSVEDSPEAFF.

This clone showed up just a few times. The chain's CDR3 is CASSLFGGETEAFF. CDR3 in DNA: TGTGCCAGCAGTCTATTTGGCGGGGAGACTGAAGCTTTCTTT. The chain combines TRBV27 with TRBJ1-1, with D unresolved. This CDR3 has 14 amino acids. Between the trimmed V and J ends, which lost 5 bases and 5 bases, there was a span of 15 bases. Looked up from germline, CDR1 is MNHEY and CDR2 is SMNVEV (reference sequence).

This chain links TRBV30 with TRBJ2-6; tentative D call: TRBD2 (5 bases). Trimming took off 1 base at V and 2 bases at J, with 6 bases between the two ends. Germline CDR1 GTSNPN, CDR2 SVGIG (reference sequence). This CDR3 spans 14 amino acids. The CDR3 here is CAWSAGTGANVLTF. In DNA, the CDR3 is TGTGCCTGGAGTGCGGGGACTGGGGCCAACGTCCTGACTTTC.

The chain uses TRBV6-2 or TRBV6-3 and TRBJ1-4, with a possible D match to TRBD1 (6 bases). Germline assignment: CDR1 MNHEY and CDR2 SVGEGT. The V end lost 0 bases, the J end lost 10 bases, and 6 bases lay between the germline ends. This CDR3 comprises 12 residues. The chain's CDR3 is CASSYSGGKLFF. CDR3 DNA sequence: TGTGCCAGCAGTTACTCAGGGGGAAAACTGTTTTTT.

The chain couples TRBV30 to TRBJ2-1, with D unclear. The V end was cut by 3 bases, the J end by 8 bases, with 11 bases between. Germline V gene sequence: CDR1 GTSNPN, CDR2 SVGIG (reference sequence). This CDR3 is 12 amino acids long. In DNA form, the CDR3 reads TGTGCCTGGAGCCCCCCGGGTGATGAGCAGTTCTTC. Translation: CAWSPPGDEQFF. Variable domain in full (rest from reference TRBV30 and TRBJ2-1): SQTIHQWPATLVQPVGSPLSLECTVEGTSNPNLYWYRQAAGRGLQLLFYSVGIGQISSEVPQNLSASRPQDRQFILSSKKLLLSDSGFYLCAWSPPGDEQFFGPGTRLTVL.

This chain links TRBV29-1 with TRBJ1-1; 7 bases fit TRBD1. This CDR3 region has 14 residues. Trimming cost V 6 bases and J 6 bases; bases outside gene matches: 13. Germline V gene lookup returns CDR1 SQVTM and CDR2 ANQGSEA. The CDR3 loop reads CSVPGQMNNAEAFF. The CDR3 nucleotides are TGCAGCGTCCCGGGACAGATGAACAACGCTGAAGCTTTCTTT.

This clone was recorded many times. V usage is TRBV16 and J usage is TRBJ1-1; D is uncertain. V lost 3 bases and J lost 6, with 8 bases in between. Germline V CDR1 and CDR2: KGHSY, FQNENV. The CDR3 loop spans 12 amino acids. The CDR3 DNA reads as TGTGCCAGCAGCCACCAGGCATCTGAAGCTTTCTTT. Translated: CASSHQASEAFF.

V gene TRBV27 combines with J gene TRBJ1-2; 7 nucleotides agree with TRBD1. Germline V gene data show CDR1 as MNHEY and CDR2 as SMNVEV (reference sequence). The CDR3 contains 14 residues. V lost 3 bases, J lost 7 bases, and 8 bases stayed unmatched. Written as DNA, the CDR3 is TGTGCCAGCAGTTTGGCGACAGGGACGCGTGGCTACACCTTC. Translation gives CASSLATGTRGYTF.

The V gene is TRBV3-1 (or the pseudogene TRBV3-2), the J gene TRBJ2-3; 7 bases map to TRBD2. This CDR3 is 15 amino acids long. Trimming at V came to 3 bases and at J to 0 bases, leaving 3 bases not matched to a gene. Germline CDR1 LGHDT, CDR2 YNNKEL (reference sequence). This chain's CDR3 is CASSQGRESTDTQYF. The CDR3 region has the DNA TGTGCCAGCAGCCAGGGGCGGGAGAGCACAGATACGCAGTATTTT.

V gene TRBV11-3 combines with J gene TRBJ2-2, with TRBD2 as a possible D gene (6 bases). This CDR3 region has 16 residues. The V gene's germline CDR1 is SGHNT and CDR2 YENEEA. The V end was cut by 5 bases, the J end by 3 bases, with 16 bases between. CDR3 sequence reads: CASSTQTGLYTGELFF. In DNA form, the CDR3 reads TGTGCCAGCAGCACCCAAACGGGACTTTACACCGGGGAGCTGTTTTTT.

V usage is TRBV30 and J usage is TRBJ1-1, with D possibly matching TRBD1 (5 bases). CDR3 length equals 13 residues. V was trimmed by 0 bases and J by 3 bases, leaving 8 bases between them. Germline V gene data show CDR1 as GTSNPN and CDR2 as SVGIG (reference sequence). CDR3 region: CAWSVGVDTEAFF. The CDR3 region has the DNA TGTGCCTGGAGTGTAGGGGTTGACACTGAAGCTTTCTTT.

The rearrangement uses TRBV7-9 and TRBJ2-2; a possible D gene is TRBD1 (6 bases). This CDR3 region has 15 residues. In germline, CDR1 is SEHNR, CDR2 FQNEAQ (reference sequence). Trimming shortened V by 5 bases and J by 0 bases, and 10 bases separated the two germline ends. CDR3 loop: CASSPQGSNTGELFF. CDR3 nucleotide sequence: TGTGCCAGCAGCCCGCAGGGGTCGAACACCGGGGAGCTGTTTTTT.

Turning to this clone: The sample carries other DNA sequences with the same CDR3. The J gene is TRBJ1-1, the V gene TRBV4-1; TRBD1 aligns across 7 bases. CDR3 length: 15 amino acids. Germline V gene sequence: CDR1 MGHRA, CDR2 YSYEKL. V trimming: 3 bases; J trimming: 0 bases; junction bases outside the gene matches: 4. This CDR3 is CASSQPGQLNTEAFF. As DNA, the CDR3 is TGCGCCAGCAGCCAGCCGGGACAGCTGAACACTGAAGCTTTCTTT.

The chain recombines TRBV30 with TRBJ2-3, with 11 bases lining up with TRBD2. Per the germline V gene, CDR1 is GTSNPN and CDR2 is SVGIG (reference sequence). The CDR3 extends over 17 amino acids. V shed 3 bases, J shed 7 bases, and the junction held 15 bases outside the gene matches. CDR3 residues: CAWSLFRTSGSSHTQYF. In DNA, the CDR3 is TGTGCCTGGAGCTTATTCCGGACTAGCGGGTCCTCCCATACGCAGTATTTT.

The V and J genes are TRBV7-2 and TRBJ2-5; a weak D match, TRBD1 (5 bases). The CDR3 is 13 amino acids. The germline V and J ends were trimmed by 5 bases and 2 bases, with 9 bases remaining between them. CDR1 SGHTA and CDR2 FQGNSA come from the germline V gene. CDR3 in DNA: TGTGCCAGCAGCCTACGACAGCAAGAGACCCAGTACTTC. This encodes CASSLRQQETQYF. Variable domain in full (rest from reference TRBV7-2 and TRBJ2-5): GAGVSQSPSNKVTEKGKDVELRCDPISGHTALYWYRQSLGQGLEFLIYFQGNSAPDKSGLPSDRFSAERTGGSVSTLTIQRTQQEDSAVYLCASSLRQQETQYFGPGTRLLVL.

The genes are TRBV9 and TRBJ1-1; tentatively, D is TRBD1 (5 bases). CDR1 and CDR2 from the germline V gene are SGDLS and YYNGEE. The V end lost 0 bases, the J end lost 3 bases, and 12 bases lay between the germline ends. The CDR3 is made up of 15 amino acids. The CDR3 loop reads CASSVGGRLDTEAFF. In DNA form, the CDR3 reads TGTGCCAGCAGCGTAGGGGGCAGGCTAGACACTGAAGCTTTCTTT.

This sequence joins TRBV24-1 and TRBJ2-1; weak D call: TRBD1 (6 bases). Germline lookup yields CDR1 KGHDR and CDR2 SFDVKD. V gave up 8 bases and J gave up 4 bases, with 20 bases separating them. There are 16 residues in the CDR3. The CDR3 is CATISVLDSLYNEQFF. The CDR3 DNA reads TGTGCCACCATTAGTGTACTGGACAGTTTATACAATGAGCAGTTCTTC.

Concerning this clone: One end of the junction fails to match germline, which may point to a read error. V and J are TRBV12-3 or TRBV12-4 and TRBJ1-1; D not resolved. There are 13 residues in the CDR3. The CDR3 loop is CASTLRRNTEAFF. The DNA of the CDR3 is TGTGCCAGCACTTTAAGGAGGAACACTGAAGCTTTCTTT.